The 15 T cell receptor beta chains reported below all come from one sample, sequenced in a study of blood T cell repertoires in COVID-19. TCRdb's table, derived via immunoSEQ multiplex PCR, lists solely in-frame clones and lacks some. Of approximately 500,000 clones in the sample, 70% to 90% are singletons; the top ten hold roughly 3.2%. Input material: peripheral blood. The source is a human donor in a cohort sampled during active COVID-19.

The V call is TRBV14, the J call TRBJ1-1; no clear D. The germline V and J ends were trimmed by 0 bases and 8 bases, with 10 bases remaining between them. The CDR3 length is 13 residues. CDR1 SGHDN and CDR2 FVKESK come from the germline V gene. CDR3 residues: CASSQDLGEEAFF. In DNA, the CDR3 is TGTGCCAGCAGCCAAGATTTGGGAGAAGAAGCTTTCTTT.

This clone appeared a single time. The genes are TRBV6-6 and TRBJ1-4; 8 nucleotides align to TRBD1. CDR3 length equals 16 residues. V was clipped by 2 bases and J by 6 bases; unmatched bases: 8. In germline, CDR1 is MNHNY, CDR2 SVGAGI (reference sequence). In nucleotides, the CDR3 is TGTGCCAGCAGTTACAAAACAGGGGGACTTGATGAAAAACTGTTTTTT. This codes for CASSYKTGGLDEKLFF.

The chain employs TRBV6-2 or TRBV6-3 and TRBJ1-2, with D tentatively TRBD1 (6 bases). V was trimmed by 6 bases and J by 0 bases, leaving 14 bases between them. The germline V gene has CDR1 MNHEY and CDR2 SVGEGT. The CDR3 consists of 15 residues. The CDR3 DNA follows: TGTGCCAGCAGCGACGCAACAGGGACTAACTATGGCTACACCTTC. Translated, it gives CASSDATGTNYGYTF.

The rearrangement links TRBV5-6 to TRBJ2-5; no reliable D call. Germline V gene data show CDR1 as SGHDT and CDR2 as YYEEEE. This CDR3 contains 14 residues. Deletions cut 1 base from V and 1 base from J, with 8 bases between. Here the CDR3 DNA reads TGTGCCAGCAGCTTGTCAACGGGCCAAGAGACCCAGTACTTC. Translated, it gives CASSLSTGQETQYF.

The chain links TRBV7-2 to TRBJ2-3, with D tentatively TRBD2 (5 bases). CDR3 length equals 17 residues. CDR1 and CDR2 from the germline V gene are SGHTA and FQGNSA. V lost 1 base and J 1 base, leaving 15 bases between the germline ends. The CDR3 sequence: CASSLGSTGSGTDTQYF. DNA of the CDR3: TGTGCCAGCAGCTTAGGGAGTACGGGATCTGGCACAGATACGCAGTATTTT.

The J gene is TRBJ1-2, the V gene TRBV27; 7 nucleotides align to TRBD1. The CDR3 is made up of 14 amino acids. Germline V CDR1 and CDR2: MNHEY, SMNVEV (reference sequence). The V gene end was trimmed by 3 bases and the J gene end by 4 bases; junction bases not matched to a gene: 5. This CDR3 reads CASSFRAGGYGYTF. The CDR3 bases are TGTGCCAGCAGTTTCCGAGCAGGGGGCTATGGCTACACCTTC.

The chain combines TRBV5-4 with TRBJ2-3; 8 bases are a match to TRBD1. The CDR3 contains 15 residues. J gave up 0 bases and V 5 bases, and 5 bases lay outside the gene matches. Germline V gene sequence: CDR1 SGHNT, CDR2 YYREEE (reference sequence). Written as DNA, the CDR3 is TGTGCCAGCAGTTCGACAGGGGCGAGCACAGATACGCAGTATTTT. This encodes CASSSTGASTDTQYF.

The CDR3 sequence: CASSPGVGGGTGDTQYF. CDR3 bases: TGTGCCAGCAGCCCGGGAGTAGGGGGAGGGACCGGAGATACGCAGTATTTT. The rearrangement uses TRBV9 and TRBJ2-3; D perhaps matches TRBD2 (7 bases). The CDR3 loop spans 17 amino acids. With 4 bases removed from V and 5 bases from J, the gap between germline ends came to 23 bases. Germline CDR1 SGDLS, CDR2 YYNGEE. Variable domain in full (rest from reference TRBV9 and TRBJ2-3): DSGVTQTPKHLITATGQRVTLRCSPRSGDLSVYWYQQSLDQGLQFLIQYYNGEERAKGNILERFSAQQFPDLHSELNLSSLELGDSALYFCASSPGVGGGTGDTQYFGPGTRLTVL.

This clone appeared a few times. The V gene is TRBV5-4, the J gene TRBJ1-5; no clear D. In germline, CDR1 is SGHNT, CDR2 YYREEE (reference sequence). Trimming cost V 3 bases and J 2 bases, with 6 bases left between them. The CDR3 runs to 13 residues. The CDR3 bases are TGTGCCAGCAGCTGGGGAGGCAATCAGCCCCAGCATTTT. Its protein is CASSWGGNQPQHF. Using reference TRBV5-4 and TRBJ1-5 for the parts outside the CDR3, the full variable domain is ETGVTQSPTHLIKTRGQQVTLRCSSQSGHNTVSWYQQALGQGPQFIFQYYREEENGRGNFPPRFSGLQFPNYSSELNVNALELDDSALYLCASSWGGNQPQHFGDGTRLSIL.

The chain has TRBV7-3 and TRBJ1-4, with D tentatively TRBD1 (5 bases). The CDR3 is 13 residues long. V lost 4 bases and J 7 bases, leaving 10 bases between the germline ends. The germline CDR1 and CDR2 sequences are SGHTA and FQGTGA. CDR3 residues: CASSSWGVEKLFF. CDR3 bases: TGTGCCAGCAGCTCTTGGGGGGTTGAAAAACTGTTTTTT.

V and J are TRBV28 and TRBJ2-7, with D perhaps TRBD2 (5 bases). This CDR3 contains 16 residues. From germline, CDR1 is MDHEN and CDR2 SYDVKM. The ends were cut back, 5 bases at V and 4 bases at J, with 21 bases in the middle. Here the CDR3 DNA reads TGTGCCAGCAGTCCACCCTCGAGGGCGCAGAGATACGAGCAGTACTTC. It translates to CASSPPSRAQRYEQYF.

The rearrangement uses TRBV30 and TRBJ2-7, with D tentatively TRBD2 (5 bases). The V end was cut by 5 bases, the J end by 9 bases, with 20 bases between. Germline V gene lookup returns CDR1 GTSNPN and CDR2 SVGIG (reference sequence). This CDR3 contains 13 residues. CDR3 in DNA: TGTGCCTGGCAGCTCGAGAGGGAGAAGAGGCAGTACTTC. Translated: CAWQLEREKRQYF.

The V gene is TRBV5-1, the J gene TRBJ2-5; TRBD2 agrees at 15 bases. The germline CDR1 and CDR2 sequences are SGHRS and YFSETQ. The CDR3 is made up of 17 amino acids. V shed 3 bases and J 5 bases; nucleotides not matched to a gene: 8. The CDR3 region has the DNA TGCGCCAGCAGCTACGGACTAGCGGGAGGGGTGAGTGAGACCCAGTACTTC. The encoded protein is CASSYGLAGGVSETQYF.

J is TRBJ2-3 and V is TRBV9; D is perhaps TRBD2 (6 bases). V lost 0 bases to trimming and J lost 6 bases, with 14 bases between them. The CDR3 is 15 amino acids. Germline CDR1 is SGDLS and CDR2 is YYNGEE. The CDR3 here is CASSVVGTSPDTQYF. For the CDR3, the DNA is TGTGCCAGCAGCGTAGTTGGGACTTCGCCGGATACGCAGTATTTT.

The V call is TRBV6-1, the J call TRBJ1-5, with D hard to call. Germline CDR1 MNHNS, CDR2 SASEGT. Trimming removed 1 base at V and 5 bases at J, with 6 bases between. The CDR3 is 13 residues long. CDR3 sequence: CASSEGGDQPQHF. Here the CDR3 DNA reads TGTGCCAGCAGTGAAGGAGGAGATCAGCCCCAGCATTTT.